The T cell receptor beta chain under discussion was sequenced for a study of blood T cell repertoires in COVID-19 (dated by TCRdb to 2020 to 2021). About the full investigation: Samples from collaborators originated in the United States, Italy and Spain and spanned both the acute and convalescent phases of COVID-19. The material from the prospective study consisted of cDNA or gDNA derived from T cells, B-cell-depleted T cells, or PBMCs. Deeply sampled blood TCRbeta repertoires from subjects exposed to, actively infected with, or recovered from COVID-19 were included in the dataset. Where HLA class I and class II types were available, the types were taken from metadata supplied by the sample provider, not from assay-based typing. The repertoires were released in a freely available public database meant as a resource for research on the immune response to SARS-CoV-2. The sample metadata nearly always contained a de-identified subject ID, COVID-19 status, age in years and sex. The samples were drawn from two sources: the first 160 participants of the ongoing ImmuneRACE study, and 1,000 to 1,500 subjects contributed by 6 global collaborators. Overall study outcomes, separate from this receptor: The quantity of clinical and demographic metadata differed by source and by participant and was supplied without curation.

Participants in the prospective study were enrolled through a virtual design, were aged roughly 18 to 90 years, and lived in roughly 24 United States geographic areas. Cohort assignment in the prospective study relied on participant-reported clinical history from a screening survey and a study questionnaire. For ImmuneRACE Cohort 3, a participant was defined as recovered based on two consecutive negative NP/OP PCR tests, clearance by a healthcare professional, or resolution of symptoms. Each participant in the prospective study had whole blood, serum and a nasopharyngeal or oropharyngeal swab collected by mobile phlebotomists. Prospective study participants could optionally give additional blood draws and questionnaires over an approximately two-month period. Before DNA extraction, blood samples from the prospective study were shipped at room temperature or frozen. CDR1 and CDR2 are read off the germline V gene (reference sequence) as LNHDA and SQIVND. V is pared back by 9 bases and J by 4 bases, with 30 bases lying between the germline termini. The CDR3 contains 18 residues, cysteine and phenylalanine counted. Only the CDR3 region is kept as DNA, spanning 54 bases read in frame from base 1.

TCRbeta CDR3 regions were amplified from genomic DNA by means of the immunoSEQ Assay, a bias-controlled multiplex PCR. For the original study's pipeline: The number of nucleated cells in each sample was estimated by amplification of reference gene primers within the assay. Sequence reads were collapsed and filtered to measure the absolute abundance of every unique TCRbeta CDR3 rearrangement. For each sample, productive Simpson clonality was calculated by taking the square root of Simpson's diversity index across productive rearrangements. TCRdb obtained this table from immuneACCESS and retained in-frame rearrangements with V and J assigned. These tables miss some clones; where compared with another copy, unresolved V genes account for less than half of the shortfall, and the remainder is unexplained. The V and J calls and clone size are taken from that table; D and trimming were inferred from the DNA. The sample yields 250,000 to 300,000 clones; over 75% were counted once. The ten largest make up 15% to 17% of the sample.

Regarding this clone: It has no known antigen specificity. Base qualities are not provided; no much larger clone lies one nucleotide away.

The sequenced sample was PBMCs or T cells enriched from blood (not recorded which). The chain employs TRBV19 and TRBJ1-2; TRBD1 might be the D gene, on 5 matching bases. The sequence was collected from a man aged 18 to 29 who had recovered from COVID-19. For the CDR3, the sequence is CASSEGLRAEGKSYGYTF. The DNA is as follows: TGTGCCAGCAGCGAGGGTCTTAGGGCGGAGGGGAAGAGCTATGGCTACACCTTC.